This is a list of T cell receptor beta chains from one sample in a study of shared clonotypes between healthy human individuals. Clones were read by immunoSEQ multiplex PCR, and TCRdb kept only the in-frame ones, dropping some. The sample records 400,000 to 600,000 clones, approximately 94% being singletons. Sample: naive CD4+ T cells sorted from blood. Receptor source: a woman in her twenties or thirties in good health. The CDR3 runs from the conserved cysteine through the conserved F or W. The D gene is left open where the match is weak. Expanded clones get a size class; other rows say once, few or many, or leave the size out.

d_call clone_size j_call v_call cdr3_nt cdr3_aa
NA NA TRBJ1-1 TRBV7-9 TGTGCCAGCAGCACGCCGTGGGGGGAGAACACTGAAGCTTTCTTT CASSTPWGENTEAFF
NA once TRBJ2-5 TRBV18 TGTGCCAGCTCACCTGGGACACAAGAGACCCAGTACTTC CASSPGTQETQYF
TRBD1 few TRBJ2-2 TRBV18 TGTGCCAGCTCACCTATCACACAGGGGGCGAACGGGGAGCTGTTTTTT CASSPITQGANGELFF
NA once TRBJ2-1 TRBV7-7 TGTGCCAGCAGTGAAGGACAGGAGCAGTTCTTC CASSEGQEQFF
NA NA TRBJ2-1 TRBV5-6 TGTGCCAGCAGCTTGGAGCTGGGTAGGATTGGCAATGAGCAGTTCTTC CASSLELGRIGNEQFF
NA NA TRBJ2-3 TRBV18 TGTGCCAGCTCACCACCTAGCGGTATCACAGATACGCAGTATTTT CASSPPSGITDTQYF
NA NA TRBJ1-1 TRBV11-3 TGTGCCAGCAGCAAAGGGCAGAACACTGAAGCTTTCTTT CASSKGQNTEAFF
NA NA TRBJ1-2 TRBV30 TGTGCCTGGAGTGTACTGGAGGGAGTCTACACCTTC CAWSVLEGVYTF
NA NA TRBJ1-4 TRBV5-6 TGTGCCAGCAGCTTGTTAAGTGTTAATGAAAAACTGTTTTTT CASSLLSVNEKLFF
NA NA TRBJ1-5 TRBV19 TGTGCCAGTAGCGGACGGGACTTGGTTCAGCCCCAGCATTTT CASSGRDLVQPQHF
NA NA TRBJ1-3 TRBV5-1 TGCGCCAGCAGCCCCGGGACCAGCTCTGGAAACACCATATATTTT CASSPGTSSGNTIYF
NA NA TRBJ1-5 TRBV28 TGTGCCAGCAGTTGGGGACTCGGGGATCAGCCCCAGCATTTT CASSWGLGDQPQHF
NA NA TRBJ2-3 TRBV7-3 TGTGCCAGCAGCCTTAGGACAGATACGCAGTATTTT CASSLRTDTQYF
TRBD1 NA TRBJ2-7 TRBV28 TGTGCCAGCAGCGCACCGGGACAGGGGTCCTACGAGCAGTACTTC CASSAPGQGSYEQYF
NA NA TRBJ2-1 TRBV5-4 TGTGCCAGCAGCAGATCGACTAGTATTTGGGTGGGTGAGCAGTTCTTC CASSRSTSIWVGEQFF
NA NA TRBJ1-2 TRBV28 TGTGCCAGCAGTTTAAAGGGCTATGGCTACACCTTC CASSLKGYGYTF
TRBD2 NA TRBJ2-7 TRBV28 TGTGCCAGCATCGGACTAGCGGGAGGCTCTACCTACGAGCAGTACTTC CASIGLAGGSTYEQYF
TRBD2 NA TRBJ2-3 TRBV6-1 TGTGCCAGCAGTGAAGGAGCGGGAGGGCCGGATACGCAGTATTTT CASSEGAGGPDTQYF
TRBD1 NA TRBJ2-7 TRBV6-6 TGTGCCAGCAGTTACAGCACGTGGGACAGTTCCTACGAGCAGTACTTC CASSYSTWDSSYEQYF
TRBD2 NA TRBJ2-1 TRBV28 TGTGCCAGCAGTGGCTCTAGCGGGAGGGCCGAAAACAATGAGCAGTTCTTC CASSGSSGRAENNEQFF
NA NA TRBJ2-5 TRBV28 TGTGCCAGCAGCCGCCGAGGGGGGATTGACTTC CASSRRGGIDF
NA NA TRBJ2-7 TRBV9 TGTGCCAGCAGCGTATTTGGGACGGCTAAGGACGAGCAGTACTTC CASSVFGTAKDEQYF
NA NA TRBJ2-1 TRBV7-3 TGTGCCAGCAGCTTAATCTTCGGAGAAGGGAATGAGCAGTTCTTC CASSLIFGEGNEQFF
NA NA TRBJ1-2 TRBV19 TGTGCCAGTACGGACAGTGGGGTTCGCTACACCTTC CASTDSGVRYTF
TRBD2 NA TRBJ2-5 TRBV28 TGTGCCAGCAGTTTAGTAGCGGGAGATGATCGGGAGACCCAGTACTTC CASSLVAGDDRETQYF
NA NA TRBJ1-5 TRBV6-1 TGTGCCACCACTAAGACTGGGAACAATCAGCCCCAGCATTTT CATTKTGNNQPQHF
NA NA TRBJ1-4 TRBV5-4 TGTGCCAGCAGCTTACCCGGGCCTAGTGAAAAACTGTTTTTT CASSLPGPSEKLFF
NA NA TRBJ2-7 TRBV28 TGTGCCATTGGCGGGGGCGGGGTCTACGAGCAGTACTTC CAIGGGGVYEQYF
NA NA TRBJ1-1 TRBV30 TGTGCCTGGAGTGGACGATCGGGACCCGGGGGTGTGAACACTGAAGCTTTCTTT CAWSGRSGPGGVNTEAFF
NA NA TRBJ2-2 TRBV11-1 TGTGCCAGCAGCTTAAGGCCGGGACTGGGCGGGGAGCTGTTTTTT CASSLRPGLGGELFF
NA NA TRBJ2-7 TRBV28 TGTGCCAGCACGGGGACGGGCCAGACGGCCTACGAGCAGTACTTC CASTGTGQTAYEQYF
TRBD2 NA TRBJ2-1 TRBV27 TGTGCCAGCACCCCCAGACTAGCGGGAGGAGTCTACAATGAGCAGTTCTTC CASTPRLAGGVYNEQFF
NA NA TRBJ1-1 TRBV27 TGTGCCAGCAGCCTTCAGTATCCCATGAACACTGAAGCTTTCTTT CASSLQYPMNTEAFF
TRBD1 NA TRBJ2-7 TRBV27 TGTGCCAGCAGTGACAGGGTAGTACCGTACGAGCAGTACTTC CASSDRVVPYEQYF
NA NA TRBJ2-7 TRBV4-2 TGTGCCAGCAGCCAAGCGTGGCGTTCCCCCTACGAGCAGTACTTC CASSQAWRSPYEQYF
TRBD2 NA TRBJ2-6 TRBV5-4 TGTGCCAGCAGCGCCGCCGGGACTAGCGGGACTGGGGCCAACGTCCTGACTTTC CASSAAGTSGTGANVLTF
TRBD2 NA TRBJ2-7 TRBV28 TGTGCCAGCAGCGAAGCACTAGCGGGAGGTTACGAGCAGTACTTC CASSEALAGGYEQYF
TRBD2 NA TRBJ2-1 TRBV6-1 TGTGCCAGCAGTGAAGCTGTAAGCGGGAGAACGAATGAGCAGTTCTTC CASSEAVSGRTNEQFF
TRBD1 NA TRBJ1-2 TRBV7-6 TGTGCCAGCAGCTTAGCTGCACAGGGGTTAGGCGGCTACACCTTC CASSLAAQGLGGYTF
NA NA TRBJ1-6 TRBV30 TGTGCCTGGAGTGGGCAGGGAGTTGAGCCCCTCCACTTT CAWSGQGVEPLHF
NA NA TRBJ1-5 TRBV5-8 TGTGCCAGCAGCTTAATACAGAGATATAGCAATCAGCCCCAGCATTTT CASSLIQRYSNQPQHF
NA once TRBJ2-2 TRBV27 TGTGCCAGCAGTTCGAACCTAAAGACACCCAGGGGCACCGGGGAGCTGTTTTTT CASSSNLKTPRGTGELFF
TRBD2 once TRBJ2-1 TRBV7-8 TGTGCCAGCAGCTCCGGGACTAGCGGGAACAATGAGCAGTTCTTC CASSSGTSGNNEQFF
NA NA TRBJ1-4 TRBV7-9 TGTGCCATAAGACAGGAGGCTGGCGATCGTGAAAAACTGTTTTTT CAIRQEAGDREKLFF
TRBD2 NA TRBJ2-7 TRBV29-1 TGCAGCGTTGAGCCGGAACTAGCGAATAGCTCCTACGAGCAGTACTTC CSVEPELANSSYEQYF
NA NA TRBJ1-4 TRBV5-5 TGTGCCAGCAGCCCCGGCCAGGAAAAACTGTTTTTT CASSPGQEKLFF
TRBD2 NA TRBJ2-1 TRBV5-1 TGCGCCAGCAGCTTCTCTAGCGGGGACAATGAGCAGTTCTTC CASSFSSGDNEQFF
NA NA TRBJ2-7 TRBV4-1 TGCGCCAGCAGCCAAGATCAGTTAACAGGGATCTCCTACGAGCAGTACTTC CASSQDQLTGISYEQYF
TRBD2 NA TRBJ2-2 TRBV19 TGTGCCAGTAGTATACTTCTTAGCGGGAGGGCCGACACCGGGGAGCTGTTTTTT CASSILLSGRADTGELFF
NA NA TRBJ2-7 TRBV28 TGTGCCAGCAGTTCGTCGTACGAGCAGTACTTC CASSSSYEQYF
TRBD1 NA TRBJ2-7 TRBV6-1 TGTGCCAGCAGTGAAGGGACAGGGCGTTTATCCTACGAGCAGTACTTC CASSEGTGRLSYEQYF
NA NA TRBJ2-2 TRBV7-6 TGTGCCAGCAGCTTAGAGGCTCGGCCCGGGGAGCTGTTTTTT CASSLEARPGELFF
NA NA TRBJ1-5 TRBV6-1 TGTGCCAGCAGCAGTGAGTGGGGTGGGGGACAGCCCCAGCATTTT CASSSEWGGGQPQHF
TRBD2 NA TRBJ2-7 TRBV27 TGTGCCAGCAGTTTAGCGGGAGGTACCGAGCAGTACTTC CASSLAGGTEQYF